This T cell receptor (beta chain) was observed in a study of post-analysis software for immune sequencing data. Findings and limits, study-wide: Samples from one preparation batch, clustered by F measure, grouped strongly together.

Unique molecular identifiers had been added to the TCR beta cDNA libraries. TCRdb reanalysed the PCR reads using MiXCR and keeps one entry per CDR3 protein. The sample lists hundreds of thousands of distinct CDR3 sequences, roughly 45% occurring once. In the case of this clonotype: Its target is unknown.

The source is a girl aged 5 to 17 with multiple sclerosis. The sequenced material came from blood.

The CDR3 nucleotides are TGTGCCAGCAGTTTTTGGACAGGGGGCGCCTCAGATACGCAGTATTTT. It is translated as CASSFWTGGASDTQYF. The J gene is TRBJ2-3, the V gene TRBV28, with 11 bases aligning to TRBD1. Trimming removed 3 bases from V and 4 bases from J; junction bases left unmatched: 6. Per the germline V gene, CDR1 is MDHEN and CDR2 is SYDVKM. This CDR3 spans 16 amino acids.